A selection of T cell receptor beta chains follows, all from one sample in a study of OX40 agonist ivuxolimab in advanced cancers. The data were produced by immunoSEQ multiplex PCR, yet TCRdb's version contains in-frame clones alone and is incomplete. The table records over 15,000 clones, 79% of them present only once. The source was CD4+ or CD8+ T cells sorted from blood, collected in a trial of the OX40 agonist ivuxolimab. The receptors shown here come from an adult with an advanced solid tumor such as melanoma, head and neck, liver or kidney cancer. Both conserved end residues are part of each CDR3. D genes are given only for firm matches. Rows give clone size only sometimes, using once, few, many, or a class for an expanded clone.

j_gene | d_gene | abundance | v_gene | CDR3nt | CDR3aa
TRBJ1-3 | NA | NA | TRBV30 | TGTGCCTGGAGTCTGGCAGACTCTGGAAACACCATATATTTT | CAWSLADSGNTIYF
TRBJ2-3 | TRBD1 | NA | TRBV4-3 | TGCGCCAGCAGCCAACCCGGGACAGGGCCCACAGATACGCAGTATTTT | CASSQPGTGPTDTQYF
TRBJ1-5 | NA | NA | TRBV27 | TGTGCCAGCAGTTTAGGGGGGGCACAACAGCCCCAGCATTTT | CASSLGGAQQPQHF
TRBJ2-7 | TRBD1 | medium-sized | TRBV27 | TGTGCCAGCACCCAGACCACAGGGGGCCGCTACGAGCAGTACTTC | CASTQTTGGRYEQYF
TRBJ2-4 | NA | NA | TRBV28 | TGTGCCAGCAGGGATCAGGGTTTTGCGACCAAAAACATTCAGTACTTC | CASRDQGFATKNIQYF
TRBJ2-7 | NA | medium-sized | TRBV2 | TGTGCCAGCAGTGATGGCAACTCCTACGAGCAGTACTTC | CASSDGNSYEQYF
TRBJ2-1 | NA | NA | TRBV5-4 | TGTGCCAGCAGCTTCGGTAGCTCCTACAATGAGCAGTTCTTC | CASSFGSSYNEQFF
TRBJ2-7 | TRBD1 | NA | TRBV7-6 | TGTGCCAGCAGCCCCCTCCCCGGGACAGATGGCTCCTACGAGCAGTACTTC | CASSPLPGTDGSYEQYF
TRBJ2-3 | TRBD2 | few | TRBV9 | TGTGCCAGCAGTCTCGGGGGGGGCGGCACAGATACGCAGTATTTT | CASSLGGGGTDTQYF
TRBJ1-3 | NA | once | TRBV7-6 | TGTGCCAGCAGCTTATCCTGGGGGTTCGATAGCTCTGGAAACACCATATATTTT | CASSLSWGFDSSGNTIYF
TRBJ1-2 | NA | NA | TRBV7-9 | TGTGCCAGCACCATGGGCCTCTATGACTACACCTTC | CASTMGLYDYTF
TRBJ1-2 | NA | NA | TRBV4-1 | TGCGCCAGCAGCCAAGATCGACGTAACTATGGCTACACCTTC | CASSQDRRNYGYTF
TRBJ2-2 | TRBD2 | NA | TRBV5-8 | TGTGCCAGCAGCCCGGTAGCGGGGGGGCAGAACACCGGGGAGCTGTTTTTT | CASSPVAGGQNTGELFF
TRBJ1-1 | NA | NA | TRBV5-4 | TGTGCCAGCAGCACGGATGGGGGGAACACTGAAGCTTTCTTT | CASSTDGGNTEAFF
TRBJ1-1 | NA | few | TRBV4-1 | TGCGCCAGTGGGAGGAACACTGAAGCTTTCTTT | CASGRNTEAFF
TRBJ1-5 | NA | NA | TRBV7-9 | TGTGCCAGCAGCTTATCTCGTGGAGTCTATAGCAATCAGCCCCAGCATTTT | CASSLSRGVYSNQPQHF
TRBJ1-1 | NA | NA | TRBV5-4 | TGTGCCAGCAGCTTCCCAGAGGGTTTGCCTGAAGCTTTCTTT | CASSFPEGLPEAFF
TRBJ2-7 | NA | NA | TRBV27 | TGTGCCAGCAGTTACTCGGGGTTAGGGGAGCAGTACTTC | CASSYSGLGEQYF
TRBJ2-5 | TRBD1 | NA | TRBV29-1 | TGCAGCACCGGGACAGGTGTCCGGAAGACCCAGTACTTC | CSTGTGVRKTQYF
TRBJ1-2 | NA | NA | TRBV9 | TGTGCCAGCAGCCAGACGGAGAGCGTCGGCTATGGCTACACCTTC | CASSQTESVGYGYTF
TRBJ2-3 | TRBD2 | NA | TRBV9 | TGTGCCAGCACCCGGGGGGGCACAGATACGCAGTATTTT | CASTRGGTDTQYF
TRBJ1-2 | NA | NA | TRBV4-1 | TGCGCCAGCAGCCAAAGCGGAGCTGGCGATGGCTACACCTTC | CASSQSGAGDGYTF
TRBJ2-1 | NA | NA | TRBV12-5 | TGTGCTAGTGGTTTGGTACCAAGAGGCCTCAATGAGCAGTTCTTC | CASGLVPRGLNEQFF
TRBJ1-1 | NA | NA | TRBV28 | TGTGCCAGCAGTTTCATCAGGGGGAACACTGAAGCTTTCTTT | CASSFIRGNTEAFF
TRBJ2-5 | NA | NA | TRBV27 | TGTGCCAGCAGTTTATGGGGGCCCCGGCAGGGGACGGAGACCCAGTACTTC | CASSLWGPRQGTETQYF
TRBJ1-2 | TRBD1 | NA | TRBV29-1 | TGCAGCGCCGAACATTCCGGGACAGGGCGTAACTATGGCTACACCTTC | CSAEHSGTGRNYGYTF
TRBJ1-2 | NA | NA | TRBV27 | TGTGCCAGCAGCCCGGGGCCTTATGGCTACACCTTC | CASSPGPYGYTF
TRBJ2-3 | NA | NA | TRBV4-1 | TGCGCCAGCAGCCATCCCCAGGCGGGGTATGATACGCAGTATTTT | CASSHPQAGYDTQYF
TRBJ1-1 | NA | NA | TRBV20-1 | TGCAGTGCCGAGGGGTCAGCTTTCTTT | CSAEGSAFF
TRBJ2-7 | NA | NA | TRBV27 | TGTGCCAGCAGTCCCGCGTTCAGGGGAAGTCCCTACGAGCAGTACTTC | CASSPAFRGSPYEQYF
TRBJ1-1 | NA | few | TRBV5-8 | TGTGCCAGCAGCTCAGTAATGAACACTGAAGCTTTCTTT | CASSSVMNTEAFF
TRBJ1-2 | NA | NA | TRBV7-3 | TGTGCCAGCAGCTTACAGGGTTACGATGGCTACACCTTC | CASSLQGYDGYTF
TRBJ1-2 | TRBD1 | NA | TRBV12-5 | TGTGCTAGTGGTTTTCCGACAGGGGGCACCTATGGCTACACCTTC | CASGFPTGGTYGYTF
TRBJ1-1 | NA | NA | TRBV6-1 | TGTGCCAGCAGTGAATACGGGCAGAACTCTGAAGCTTTCTTT | CASSEYGQNSEAFF
TRBJ1-4 | TRBD1 | NA | TRBV29-1 | TGCAGCGTTGTGGGCAGGGGGCATGAAAAACTGTTTTTT | CSVVGRGHEKLFF
TRBJ2-2 | TRBD2 | once | TRBV19 | TGTGCCAGTGAGAATCCGGGACTAGCAACCCTTAAGAACACCGGGGAGCTGTTTTTT | CASENPGLATLKNTGELFF
TRBJ2-7 | NA | NA | TRBV18 | TGTGCCAGCTCACCACCGGTAGCTAGCTCCTACGAGCAGTACTTC | CASSPPVASSYEQYF
TRBJ2-1 | NA | NA | TRBV27 | TGTGCCAGCACCCAGTACGGTGAGCAGTTCTTC | CASTQYGEQFF
TRBJ1-2 | NA | NA | TRBV7-9 | TGTGCCAGCAGCCTAACGACGACGCGGTTTGGCTACACCTTC | CASSLTTTRFGYTF